This paragraph reports one T cell receptor (beta chain). The target antigen is unknown. This record belongs to a study of cytomegalovirus exposure and HLA in healthy donors. Study-wide context: The same platform as the roughly 700 first-cohort repertoires was used for the 100 to 150 validation repertoires, a later analysis reported. Whole-study findings and limits: The study listed about 150 cytomegalovirus-associated TCR beta chains. Within the 90 to 150 validation repertoires, first-cohort TCR clusters tended to co-occur, according to a later analysis. The majority of TCR sequences were rare, yet some public TCRs appeared in many donors.

V lost 1 base to trimming and J lost 2 bases; unmatched junction nucleotides: 5. This CDR3 spans 15 amino acids. The germline V gene has CDR1 GTSNPN and CDR2 SVGIG (reference sequence). Clones were sequenced by immunoSEQ multiplex PCR, and TCRdb holds only the in-frame ones, with some missing. Here the sample spans around 180,000 clones, roughly 80% being singletons. Sequencing input: PBMCs. The gene calls are TRBV30 and TRBJ2-3; 8 bases map to TRBD2. This receptor was identified in a man aged 18 to 29 in good health and CMV-seropositive. CDR3 residues: CAWSGGGRSTDTQYF. The CDR3 nucleotides read TGTGCCTGGAGTGGCGGCGGGAGGTCCACAGATACGCAGTATTTT.